This T cell receptor (beta chain) was captured in a study of control samples from healthy donors and cancer patients. Profiling relied on immunoSEQ multiplex PCR, and the TCRdb table lists in-frame clones only, not all of them. This repertoire shows some 150,000 clones, nearly 95% found once; its top ten account for 2% to 2.5%. The CDR3 loop spans 12 amino acids. V lost 5 bases to trimming and J lost 6 bases, with 11 bases between them. Germline loops: CDR1 LNHDA, CDR2 SQIVND (reference sequence). The chain carries TRBV19 and TRBJ2-7, with D unclear. Source material: blood. The receptor comes from a man in his forties or fifties in good health. CDR3 bases: TGTGCCAGTAGTCCGCGTATGGGCGAGCAGTACTTC. As protein: CASSPRMGEQYF.